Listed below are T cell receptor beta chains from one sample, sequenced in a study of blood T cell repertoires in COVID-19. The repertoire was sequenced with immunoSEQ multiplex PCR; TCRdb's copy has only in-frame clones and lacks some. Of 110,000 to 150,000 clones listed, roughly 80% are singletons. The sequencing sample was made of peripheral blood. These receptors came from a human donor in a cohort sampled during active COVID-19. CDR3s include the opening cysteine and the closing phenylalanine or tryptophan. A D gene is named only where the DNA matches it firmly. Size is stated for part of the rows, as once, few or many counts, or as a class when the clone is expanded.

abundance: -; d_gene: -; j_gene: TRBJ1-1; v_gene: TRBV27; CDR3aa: CASSPLSLPRTEAFF; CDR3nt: TGTGCCAGCAGTCCCCTCTCCCTACCCCGCACTGAAGCTTTCTTT
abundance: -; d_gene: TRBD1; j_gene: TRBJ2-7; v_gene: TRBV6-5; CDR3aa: CASSFHGQGAAYEQYF; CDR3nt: TGTGCCAGCAGTTTCCATGGACAGGGAGCCGCTTACGAGCAGTACTTC
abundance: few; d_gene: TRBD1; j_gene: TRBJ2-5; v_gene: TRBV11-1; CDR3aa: CASSLGGQGVGETQYF; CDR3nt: TGTGCCAGCAGCTTAGGCGGTCAGGGGGTTGGAGAGACCCAGTACTTC
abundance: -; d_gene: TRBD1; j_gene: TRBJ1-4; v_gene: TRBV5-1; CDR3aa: CASSLGTGELGEKLFF; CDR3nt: TGCGCCAGCAGCTTGGGGACAGGGGAATTAGGCGAAAAACTGTTTTTT
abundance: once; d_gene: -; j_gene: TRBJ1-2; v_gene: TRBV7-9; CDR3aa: CASSRPGQLNYGYTF; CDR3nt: TGTGCCAGCAGTCGGCCTGGACAGCTTAACTATGGCTACACCTTC
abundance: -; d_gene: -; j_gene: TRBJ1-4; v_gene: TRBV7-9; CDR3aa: CASSSNRANEKLFF; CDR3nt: TGTGCCAGCAGCTCAAACAGGGCTAATGAAAAACTGTTTTTT
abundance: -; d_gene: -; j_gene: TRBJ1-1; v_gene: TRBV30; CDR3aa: CAWSRPGEGTEAFF; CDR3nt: TGTGCCTGGAGTCGCCCAGGGGAGGGGACTGAAGCTTTCTTT
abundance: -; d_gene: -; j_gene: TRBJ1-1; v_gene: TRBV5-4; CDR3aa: CASSLDTGLSEAFF; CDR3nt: TGTGCCAGCAGCTTGGATACAGGACTATCTGAAGCTTTCTTT
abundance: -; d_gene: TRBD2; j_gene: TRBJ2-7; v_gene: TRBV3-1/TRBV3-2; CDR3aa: CASSQWRGGLDEQYF; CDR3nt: TGTGCCAGCAGCCAATGGCGGGGGGGTCTAGACGAGCAGTACTTC
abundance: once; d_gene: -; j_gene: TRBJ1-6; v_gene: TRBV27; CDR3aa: CASSRYLSPSENSPLHF; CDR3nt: TGTGCCAGCAGTCGATACCTTAGCCCATCAGAGAATTCACCCCTCCACTTT
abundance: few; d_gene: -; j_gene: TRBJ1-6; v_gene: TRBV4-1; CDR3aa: CASSQDGQGSFSPLHF; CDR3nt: TGCGCCAGCAGCCAAGATGGCCAGGGGAGTTTTTCACCCCTCCACTTT
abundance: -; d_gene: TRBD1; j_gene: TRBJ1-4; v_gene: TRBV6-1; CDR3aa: CASSEGTGYEKLFF; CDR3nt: TGTGCCAGCAGTGAAGGGACAGGGTATGAAAAACTGTTTTTT
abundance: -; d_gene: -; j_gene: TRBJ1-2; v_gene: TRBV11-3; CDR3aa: CASRRGAQSGSNYGYTF; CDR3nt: TGTGCCAGCAGGCGTGGGGCCCAATCTGGCAGTAACTATGGCTACACCTTC
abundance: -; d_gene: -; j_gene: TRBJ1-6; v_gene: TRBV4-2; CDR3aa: CASSQGQGNNSPLHF; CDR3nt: TGTGCCAGCAGCCAAGGTCAGGGCAATAATTCACCCCTCCACTTT
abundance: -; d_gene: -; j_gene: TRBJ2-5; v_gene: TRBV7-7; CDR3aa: CASSVAHQQETQYF; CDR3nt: TGTGCTAGCAGCGTGGCTCACCAACAAGAGACCCAGTACTTC
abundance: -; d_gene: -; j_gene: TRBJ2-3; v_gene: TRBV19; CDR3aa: CASTWADTQYF; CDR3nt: TGTGCCAGTACCTGGGCGGATACGCAGTATTTT